Detailed here is one T cell receptor beta chain. Data came from immunoSEQ multiplex PCR; TCRdb stores just in-frame clones and leaves some out. The sample yields fewer than 85,000 clones, over 80% seen once. The source of the sample is a study of OX40 agonist ivuxolimab in advanced cancers. Study context: At 0.01 to 10 mg/kg, ivuxolimab was administered intravenously to patients every 2 weeks.

Blood draws occurred at baseline, cycle 4 day 1, and cycle 7 day 1. The CDR3 covers 14 residues. V was shortened by 3 bases and J by 6 bases, with 12 bases between the two germline ends. Germline values: CDR1 WNHNN, CDR2 SYGVQD (reference sequence). The clonotype originates from an adult with an advanced solid tumor such as melanoma, head and neck, liver or kidney cancer. The material was CD4+ or CD8+ T cells sorted from blood, obtained in a trial of the OX40 agonist ivuxolimab. J is TRBJ2-4 and V is TRBV10-1, with D tentatively TRBD1 or TRBD2 (6 bases each). This chain's CDR3 is CASSEGGKGNIQYF. In nucleotides, the CDR3 is TGCGCCAGCAGTGAAGGGGGGAAGGGAAACATTCAGTACTTC.